This T cell receptor beta chain stems from a study of blood T cell repertoires in COVID-19. Study processing details: Researchers report that nucleated cell counts were estimated from reference gene primer amplification. Method: immunoSEQ multiplex PCR; TCRdb's copy keeps in-frame clones and lacks some. D and trimming come from the DNA, and the V and J calls and clone size come from that table. The sample includes about 140,000 clones, roughly 90% of them seen just once. CDR1 is MNHEY, CDR2 SVGAGI, per germline. CDR3 length: 15 residues. The germline V and J ends were trimmed by 1 base and 1 base, with 7 bases remaining between them.

The sample taken for sequencing was peripheral blood. This clonotype was obtained from a man aged 70-80 years with acute or convalescent COVID-19. The genes are TRBV6-5 and TRBJ2-2, with TRBD1 as a possible D gene (5 bases). The CDR3 protein is CASSYFGQNTGELFF. The CDR3 DNA is TGTGCCAGCAGTTACTTTGGACAGAACACCGGGGAGCTGTTTTTT.